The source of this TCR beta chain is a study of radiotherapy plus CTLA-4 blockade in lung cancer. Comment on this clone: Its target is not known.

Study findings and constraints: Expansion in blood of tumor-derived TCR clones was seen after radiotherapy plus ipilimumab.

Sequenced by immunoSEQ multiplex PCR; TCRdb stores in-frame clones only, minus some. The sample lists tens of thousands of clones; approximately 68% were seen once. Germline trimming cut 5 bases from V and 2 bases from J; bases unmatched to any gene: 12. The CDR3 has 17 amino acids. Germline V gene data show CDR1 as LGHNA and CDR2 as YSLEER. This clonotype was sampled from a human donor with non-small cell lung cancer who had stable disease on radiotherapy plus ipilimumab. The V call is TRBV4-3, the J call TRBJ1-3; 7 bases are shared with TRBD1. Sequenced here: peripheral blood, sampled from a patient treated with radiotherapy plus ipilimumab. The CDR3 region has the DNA TGCGCCAGCAGCGTACGCCTTCACAGGGGAACTGGAAACACCATATATTTT. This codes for CASSVRLHRGTGNTIYF.